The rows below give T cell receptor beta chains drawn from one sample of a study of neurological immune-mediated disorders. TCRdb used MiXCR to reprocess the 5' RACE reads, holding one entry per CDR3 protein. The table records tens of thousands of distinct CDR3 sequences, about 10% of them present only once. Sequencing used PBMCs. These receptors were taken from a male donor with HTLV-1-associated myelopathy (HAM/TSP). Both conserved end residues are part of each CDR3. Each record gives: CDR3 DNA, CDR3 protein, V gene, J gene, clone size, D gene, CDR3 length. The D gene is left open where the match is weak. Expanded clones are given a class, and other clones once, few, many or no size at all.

cdr3_nt: TGCGCCAGCAGCGAAGACCGGAGGCAGGGGCTTTATGGCTACACCTTC
cdr3_aa: CASSEDRRQGLYGYTF
v_call: TRBV5-1
j_call: TRBJ1-2
clone_size: many
d_call: -
cdr3_length: 16

cdr3_nt: TGCGCCAGCAGCCAATTACAGGACAGGGGTACAGGGAGCACTGAAGCTTTCTTT
cdr3_aa: CASSQLQDRGTGSTEAFF
v_call: TRBV4-1
j_call: TRBJ1-1
clone_size: many
d_call: TRBD1
cdr3_length: 18

cdr3_nt: TGCGCCAGCAGCAGACAGCGGGGGGAGACCCAGTACTTC
cdr3_aa: CASSRQRGETQYF
v_call: TRBV5-1
j_call: TRBJ2-5
clone_size: many
d_call: TRBD2
cdr3_length: 13

cdr3_nt: TGCGCCAGCAGCTACCAAAGCTCCTACGAGCAGTACTTC
cdr3_aa: CASSYQSSYEQYF
v_call: TRBV5-1
j_call: TRBJ2-7
clone_size: many
d_call: -
cdr3_length: 13

cdr3_nt: TGTGCCAGCAGCTTGGGAAGTGTGCGGGCTCCGACGGATGGCTACACCTTC
cdr3_aa: CASSLGSVRAPTDGYTF
v_call: TRBV5-6
j_call: TRBJ1-2
clone_size: many
d_call: -
cdr3_length: 17

cdr3_nt: TGCGCCAGCAGCTTGGTCGGGGACAGGGTGGATGAAGCTTTCTTT
cdr3_aa: CASSLVGDRVDEAFF
v_call: TRBV5-1
j_call: TRBJ1-1
clone_size: many
d_call: TRBD1
cdr3_length: 15

cdr3_nt: TGTGCCAGCAGCGCAAGACTCAACCTATACAATGAGCAGTTCTTC
cdr3_aa: CASSARLNLYNEQFF
v_call: TRBV7-9
j_call: TRBJ2-1
clone_size: few
d_call: -
cdr3_length: 15

cdr3_nt: TGTGCCAGCAGTACGTGGGACAGGGTTTCTTATGGCTACACCTTC
cdr3_aa: CASSTWDRVSYGYTF
v_call: TRBV12-3/TRBV12-4
j_call: TRBJ1-2
clone_size: many
d_call: TRBD1
cdr3_length: 15

cdr3_nt: TGCAGCGTCTGGACAGGGGGCGAGCAGTACTTC
cdr3_aa: CSVWTGGEQYF
v_call: TRBV29-1
j_call: TRBJ2-7
clone_size: many
d_call: TRBD1
cdr3_length: 11

cdr3_nt: TGTGCCAGCAGCGTCGACGAGGTTGCTGGAAACACCATATATTTT
cdr3_aa: CASSVDEVAGNTIYF
v_call: TRBV9
j_call: TRBJ1-3
clone_size: many
d_call: -
cdr3_length: 15

cdr3_nt: TGTGCCAGCAGTTCACAGGGGAGTGCTTCACCCCTCCACTTT
cdr3_aa: CASSSQGSASPLHF
v_call: TRBV28
j_call: TRBJ1-6
clone_size: many
d_call: TRBD1
cdr3_length: 14

cdr3_nt: TGCAGTGCTGCCGGGCCGGGGGCGCCCCAGCATTTT
cdr3_aa: CSAAGPGAPQHF
v_call: TRBV20-1
j_call: TRBJ1-5
clone_size: few
d_call: -
cdr3_length: 12

cdr3_nt: TGTGCCACCAGCCCCCGACAGGGAGGTGGCTACACCTTC
cdr3_aa: CATSPRQGGGYTF
v_call: TRBV15
j_call: TRBJ1-2
clone_size: many
d_call: TRBD1
cdr3_length: 13

cdr3_nt: TGCAGCGTGGTTCCACCTGATAAACCCAGGAGCGGTGGCTACACCTTC
cdr3_aa: CSVVPPDKPRSGGYTF
v_call: TRBV29-1
j_call: TRBJ1-2
clone_size: many
d_call: -
cdr3_length: 16

cdr3_nt: TGCGCCAGCAGCTCCACAGGGAACACTGAAGCTTTCTTT
cdr3_aa: CASSSTGNTEAFF
v_call: TRBV5-1
j_call: TRBJ1-1
clone_size: many
d_call: -
cdr3_length: 13

cdr3_nt: TGTGCCAGCGCTAGAGGAGGGGGCTTTGGTGGGGCCAACGTCCTGACTTTC
cdr3_aa: CASARGGGFGGANVLTF
v_call: TRBV6-1
j_call: TRBJ2-6
clone_size: many
d_call: -
cdr3_length: 17

cdr3_nt: TGCGCCAGCAGCGAAGGACTAGCGGGAATCAATGAGCAGTTCTTC
cdr3_aa: CASSEGLAGINEQFF
v_call: TRBV5-1
j_call: TRBJ2-1
clone_size: many
d_call: TRBD2
cdr3_length: 15

cdr3_nt: TGTGCCAGCAGCTTTGGGGGCGGAGGCTACACCTTC
cdr3_aa: CASSFGGGGYTF
v_call: TRBV7-2
j_call: TRBJ1-2
clone_size: many
d_call: -
cdr3_length: 12

cdr3_nt: TGTGCCAGCAGTCCAGAGGTCGCGGGCAATCAGCCCCAGCATTTT
cdr3_aa: CASSPEVAGNQPQHF
v_call: TRBV28
j_call: TRBJ1-5
clone_size: many
d_call: -
cdr3_length: 15

cdr3_nt: TGTGCCAGCAGGCCGATTGGGTGGGGCACCCATCAGCCCCAGCATTTT
cdr3_aa: CASRPIGWGTHQPQHF
v_call: TRBV28
j_call: TRBJ1-5
clone_size: many
d_call: -
cdr3_length: 16

cdr3_nt: TGCACCAGTAGCTTTACAGGGGGCAGGACTGAAGCTTTCTTT
cdr3_aa: CTSSFTGGRTEAFF
v_call: TRBV5-1
j_call: TRBJ1-1
clone_size: once
d_call: TRBD1
cdr3_length: 14

cdr3_nt: TGCGCCAGCAGGGGGGGCCGGAGGGGAATTTCGGTCACTGAAGCTTTCTTT
cdr3_aa: CASRGGRRGISVTEAFF
v_call: TRBV5-1
j_call: TRBJ1-1
clone_size: many
d_call: -
cdr3_length: 17

cdr3_nt: TGTGCCAGCAGTTCCTCGACTGGAGCCACAGATACGCAGTATTTT
cdr3_aa: CASSSSTGATDTQYF
v_call: TRBV6-2/TRBV6-3
j_call: TRBJ2-3
clone_size: many
d_call: -
cdr3_length: 15

cdr3_nt: TGCAGTGCTAGAGCTAGCGGGGGGGATACTAGCACAGATACGCAGTATTTT
cdr3_aa: CSARASGGDTSTDTQYF
v_call: TRBV20-1
j_call: TRBJ2-3
clone_size: many
d_call: TRBD2
cdr3_length: 17

cdr3_nt: TGCGCCAGCAGCCAAGATCGGCTGGAGACCCAGTACTTC
cdr3_aa: CASSQDRLETQYF
v_call: TRBV4-3
j_call: TRBJ2-5
clone_size: many
d_call: -
cdr3_length: 13

cdr3_nt: TGTGCCAGCAAGGTGGGACAGTCTATAGTGTATCAGCCCCAGCATTTT
cdr3_aa: CASKVGQSIVYQPQHF
v_call: TRBV28
j_call: TRBJ1-5
clone_size: -
d_call: TRBD1
cdr3_length: 16

cdr3_nt: TGTGCCAGCGATGACAGGGTCGGAAACACCATATATTTT
cdr3_aa: CASDDRVGNTIYF
v_call: TRBV12-3/TRBV12-4
j_call: TRBJ1-3
clone_size: many
d_call: TRBD1
cdr3_length: 13

cdr3_nt: TGTGCCAGCAGTTTTGGAAACCGCATCTCTGGAAACACCATATATTTT
cdr3_aa: CASSFGNRISGNTIYF
v_call: TRBV3-1
j_call: TRBJ1-3
clone_size: many
d_call: -
cdr3_length: 16

cdr3_nt: TGTGCCAGCAGTTTTACTCCGGGACAGGGGTTCACCGTGAACACTGAAGCTTTCTTT
cdr3_aa: CASSFTPGQGFTVNTEAFF
v_call: TRBV7-9
j_call: TRBJ1-1
clone_size: many
d_call: TRBD1
cdr3_length: 19

cdr3_nt: TGCGCCAGCAGCTCCAGGAACACTGAAGCTTTCTTT
cdr3_aa: CASSSRNTEAFF
v_call: TRBV5-1
j_call: TRBJ1-1
clone_size: many
d_call: -
cdr3_length: 12

cdr3_nt: TGCGCCAGCAGCCCAGAGAGCTCCTACAATGAGCAGTTCTTC
cdr3_aa: CASSPESSYNEQFF
v_call: TRBV5-1
j_call: TRBJ2-1
clone_size: many
d_call: -
cdr3_length: 14

cdr3_nt: TGCGCCAGCAGCCAATGGTCAATAAGTTCAGGGGGCTACACCGGGGAGCTGTTTTTT
cdr3_aa: CASSQWSISSGGYTGELFF
v_call: TRBV4-3
j_call: TRBJ2-2
clone_size: many
d_call: TRBD1
cdr3_length: 19

cdr3_nt: TGTGCCAGCAGTGGGACTAGCGGGGCTCAAGAGACCCAGTACTTC
cdr3_aa: CASSGTSGAQETQYF
v_call: TRBV2
j_call: TRBJ2-5
clone_size: many
d_call: TRBD2
cdr3_length: 15

cdr3_nt: TGCGCCAGCAGCCAAGTATCGGGGCACTATGGCTACACCTTC
cdr3_aa: CASSQVSGHYGYTF
v_call: TRBV4-1
j_call: TRBJ1-2
clone_size: few
d_call: -
cdr3_length: 14

cdr3_nt: TGTGCCAGCAGCTTAGGGAGGCCGACAGGGCTGGGAAACACCATATATTTT
cdr3_aa: CASSLGRPTGLGNTIYF
v_call: TRBV7-6
j_call: TRBJ1-3
clone_size: many
d_call: TRBD1
cdr3_length: 17

cdr3_nt: TGTGCCAGCACCCTTCAGGGCGGAACCACTGAAGCTTTCTTT
cdr3_aa: CASTLQGGTTEAFF
v_call: TRBV12-3/TRBV12-4
j_call: TRBJ1-1
clone_size: many
d_call: -
cdr3_length: 14

cdr3_nt: TGCGCCAGCAGCCCTAGAGTAGCGGACACCTACGAGCAGTACTTC
cdr3_aa: CASSPRVADTYEQYF
v_call: TRBV5-1
j_call: TRBJ2-7
clone_size: few
d_call: -
cdr3_length: 15

cdr3_nt: TGCAGTGCCCCTGGGACCGGGGAGCTGTTTTTT
cdr3_aa: CSAPGTGELFF
v_call: TRBV20-1
j_call: TRBJ2-2
clone_size: many
d_call: -
cdr3_length: 11

cdr3_nt: TGTGCCAGCAGCGTAGTTGGGGGCGCCAACTACGAGCAGTACTTC
cdr3_aa: CASSVVGGANYEQYF
v_call: TRBV9
j_call: TRBJ2-7
clone_size: many
d_call: -
cdr3_length: 15

cdr3_nt: TGCGCCAGCAGCCGGAGAGATGGGACAGGGGGCGGTCAGCCCCAGCATTTT
cdr3_aa: CASSRRDGTGGGQPQHF
v_call: TRBV4-1
j_call: TRBJ1-5
clone_size: many
d_call: TRBD1
cdr3_length: 17

cdr3_nt: TGTGCCAGCAGCCGCAGTGGGGGCTCCTACAATGAGCAGTTCTTC
cdr3_aa: CASSRSGGSYNEQFF
v_call: TRBV6-5
j_call: TRBJ2-1
clone_size: many
d_call: -
cdr3_length: 15

cdr3_nt: TGTGCCACCAGCGTCGGGGTGAGCAATCAGCCCCAGCATTTT
cdr3_aa: CATSVGVSNQPQHF
v_call: TRBV24-1
j_call: TRBJ1-5
clone_size: few
d_call: -
cdr3_length: 14

cdr3_nt: TGTGCCAGCAGCTTAGCGGAGATTAGCGAGCAGTACTTC
cdr3_aa: CASSLAEISEQYF
v_call: TRBV7-8
j_call: TRBJ2-7
clone_size: many
d_call: -
cdr3_length: 13

cdr3_nt: TGTGCCAGCAGCTTTGGAGGGGCGGCCATGAACACTGAAGCTTTCTTT
cdr3_aa: CASSFGGAAMNTEAFF
v_call: TRBV7-9
j_call: TRBJ1-1
clone_size: many
d_call: -
cdr3_length: 16

cdr3_nt: TGTGCCAGCCTGGGGCTTCATAATTCACCCCTCCACTTT
cdr3_aa: CASLGLHNSPLHF
v_call: TRBV3-2
j_call: TRBJ1-6
clone_size: many
d_call: -
cdr3_length: 13

cdr3_nt: TGTGCCAGCAGCTTGATCAGGTCGGGGCCTAACTATGGCTACACCTTC
cdr3_aa: CASSLIRSGPNYGYTF
v_call: TRBV5-5
j_call: TRBJ1-2
clone_size: many
d_call: -
cdr3_length: 16

cdr3_nt: TGTGTCAGCAGTTTGGGACAGGGTTTAGGCGAGCAGTACTTC
cdr3_aa: CVSSLGQGLGEQYF
v_call: TRBV28
j_call: TRBJ2-7
clone_size: once
d_call: TRBD1
cdr3_length: 14

cdr3_nt: TGTGCCAGCAGCCAGCGGGGGCCTCCTGAAGCTTTCTTT
cdr3_aa: CASSQRGPPEAFF
v_call: TRBV5-4
j_call: TRBJ1-1
clone_size: many
d_call: -
cdr3_length: 13

cdr3_nt: TGTGCCAGCAGTTTAGTTGGCGTAAGGGAAGAGACCCAGTACTTC
cdr3_aa: CASSLVGVREETQYF
v_call: TRBV12-3/TRBV12-4
j_call: TRBJ2-5
clone_size: many
d_call: -
cdr3_length: 15

cdr3_nt: TGTGCCAGCAGCCAGGAGCGGGGACAAGAGACCCAGTACTTC
cdr3_aa: CASSQERGQETQYF
v_call: TRBV14
j_call: TRBJ2-5
clone_size: many
d_call: TRBD2
cdr3_length: 14